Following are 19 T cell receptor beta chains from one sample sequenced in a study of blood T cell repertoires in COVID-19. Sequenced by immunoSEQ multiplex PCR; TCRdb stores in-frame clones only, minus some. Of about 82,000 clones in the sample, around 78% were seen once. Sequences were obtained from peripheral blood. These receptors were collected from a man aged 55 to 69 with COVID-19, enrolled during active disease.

The DNA for the CDR3 is TGTGCCAGCAGCGCGGACAGCGTCTACAATGAGCAGTTCTTC. Its translation: CASSADSVYNEQFF. This rearrangement joins TRBV5-4 to TRBJ2-1; D is perhaps TRBD1 (6 bases). This CDR3 has 14 residues. Germline CDR1 SGHNT, CDR2 YYREEE (reference sequence). V was pared by 4 bases and J by 3 bases, with 11 bases between.

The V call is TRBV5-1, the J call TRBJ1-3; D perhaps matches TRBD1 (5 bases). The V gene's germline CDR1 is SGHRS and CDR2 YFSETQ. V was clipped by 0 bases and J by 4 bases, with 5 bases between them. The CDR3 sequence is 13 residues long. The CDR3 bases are TGCGCCAGCAGCTTGGACAGGGGAAACACCATATATTTT. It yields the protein CASSLDRGNTIYF.

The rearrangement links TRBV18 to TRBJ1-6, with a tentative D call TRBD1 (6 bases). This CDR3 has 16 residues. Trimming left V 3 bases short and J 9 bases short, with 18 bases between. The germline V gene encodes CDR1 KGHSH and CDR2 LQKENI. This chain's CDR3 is CASSPGQSGSGSPLHF. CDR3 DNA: TGTGCCAGCTCACCGGGACAATCGGGGTCGGGTTCACCCCTCCACTTT.

The CDR3 nucleotides are TGCAGCGTTGCCGGCGCGGGGGATCAGCCCCAGCATTTT. Protein: CSVAGAGDQPQHF. V gene TRBV29-1 combines with J gene TRBJ1-5, with D perhaps matching TRBD1 (5 bases). This CDR3 is built from 13 residues. Trimming pared 4 bases from V and 5 bases from J, leaving 12 bases between. Germline CDR1 is SQVTM and CDR2 is ANQGSEA.

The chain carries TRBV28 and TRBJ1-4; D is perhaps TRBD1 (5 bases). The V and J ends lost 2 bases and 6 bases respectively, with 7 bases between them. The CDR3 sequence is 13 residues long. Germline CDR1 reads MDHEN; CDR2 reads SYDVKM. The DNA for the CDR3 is TGTGCCAGCAGTTTAGGAGGGGATGAAAAACTGTTTTTT. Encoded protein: CASSLGGDEKLFF.

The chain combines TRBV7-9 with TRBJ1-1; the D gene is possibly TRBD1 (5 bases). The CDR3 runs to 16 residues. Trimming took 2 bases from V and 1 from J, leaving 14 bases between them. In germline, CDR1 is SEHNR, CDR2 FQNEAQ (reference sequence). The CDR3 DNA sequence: TGTGCCAGCAGCTTATCTCCCAGGGCTGGGAACACTGAAGCTTTCTTT. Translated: CASSLSPRAGNTEAFF.

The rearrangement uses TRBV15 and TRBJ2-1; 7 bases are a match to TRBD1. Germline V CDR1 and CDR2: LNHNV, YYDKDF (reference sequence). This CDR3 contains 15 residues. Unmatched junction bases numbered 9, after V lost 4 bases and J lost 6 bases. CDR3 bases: TGTGCCACCAGCACCGGGACAGACCCTTCCAATGAGCAGTTCTTC. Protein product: CATSTGTDPSNEQFF.

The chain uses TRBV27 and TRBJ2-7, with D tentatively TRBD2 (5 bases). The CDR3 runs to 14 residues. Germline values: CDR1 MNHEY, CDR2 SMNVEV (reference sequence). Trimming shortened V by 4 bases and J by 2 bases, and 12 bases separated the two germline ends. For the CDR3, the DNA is TGTGCCAGCAGTTGGATTTGGGGAGCCTACGAGCAGTACTTC. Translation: CASSWIWGAYEQYF.

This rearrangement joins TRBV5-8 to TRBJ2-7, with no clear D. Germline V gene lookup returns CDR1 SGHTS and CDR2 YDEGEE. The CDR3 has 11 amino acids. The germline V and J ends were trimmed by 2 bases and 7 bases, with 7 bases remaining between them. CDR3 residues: CASSLRREQYF. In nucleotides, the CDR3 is TGTGCCAGCAGCTTACGGCGGGAGCAGTACTTC. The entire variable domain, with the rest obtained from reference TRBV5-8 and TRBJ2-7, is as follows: EAGVTQSPTHLIKTRGQQATLRCSPISGHTSVYWYQQALGLGLQFLLWYDEGEERNRGNFPPRFSGRQFPNYSSELNVNALELEDSALYLCASSLRREQYFGPGTRLTVT.

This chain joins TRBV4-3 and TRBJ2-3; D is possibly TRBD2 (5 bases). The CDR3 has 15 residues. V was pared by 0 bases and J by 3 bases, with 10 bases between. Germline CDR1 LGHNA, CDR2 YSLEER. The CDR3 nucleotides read TGCGCCAGCAGCCAAGATACGGGCGGGACAGATACGCAGTATTTT. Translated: CASSQDTGGTDTQYF.

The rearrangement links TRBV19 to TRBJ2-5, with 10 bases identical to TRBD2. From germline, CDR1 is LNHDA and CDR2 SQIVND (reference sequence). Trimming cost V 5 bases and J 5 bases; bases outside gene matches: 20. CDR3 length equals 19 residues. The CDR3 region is CASSPSLAGGLPFRETQYF. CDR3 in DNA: TGTGCCAGTAGTCCCAGCTTAGCGGGAGGCCTTCCCTTCCGGGAGACCCAGTACTTC.

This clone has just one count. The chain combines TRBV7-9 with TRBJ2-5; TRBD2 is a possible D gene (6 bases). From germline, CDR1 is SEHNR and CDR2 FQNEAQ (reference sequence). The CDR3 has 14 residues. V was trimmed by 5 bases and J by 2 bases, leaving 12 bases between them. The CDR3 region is CASSRGTRQETQYF. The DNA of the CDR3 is TGTGCCAGCAGCCGCGGGACTCGTCAAGAGACCCAGTACTTC.

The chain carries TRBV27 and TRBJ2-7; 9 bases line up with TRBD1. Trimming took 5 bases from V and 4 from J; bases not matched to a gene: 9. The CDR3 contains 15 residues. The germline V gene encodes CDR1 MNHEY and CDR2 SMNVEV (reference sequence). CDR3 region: CASSSIGTGKYEQYF. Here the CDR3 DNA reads TGTGCCAGCAGTAGCATAGGGACAGGGAAGTACGAGCAGTACTTC.

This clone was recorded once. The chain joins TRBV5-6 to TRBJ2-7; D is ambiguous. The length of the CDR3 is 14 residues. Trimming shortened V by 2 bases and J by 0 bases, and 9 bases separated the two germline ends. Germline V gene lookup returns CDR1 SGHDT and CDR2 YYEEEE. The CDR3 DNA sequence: TGTGCCAGCAGCTTTTACCGGAGCTCCTACGAGCAGTACTTC. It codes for CASSFYRSSYEQYF.

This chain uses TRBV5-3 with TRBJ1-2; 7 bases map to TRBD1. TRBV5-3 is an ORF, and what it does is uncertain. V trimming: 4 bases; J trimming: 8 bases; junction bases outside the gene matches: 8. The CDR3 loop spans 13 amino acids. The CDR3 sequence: CARSTRQGGGYTF. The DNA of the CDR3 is TGTGCCAGAAGCACCCGACAGGGAGGAGGCTACACCTTC.

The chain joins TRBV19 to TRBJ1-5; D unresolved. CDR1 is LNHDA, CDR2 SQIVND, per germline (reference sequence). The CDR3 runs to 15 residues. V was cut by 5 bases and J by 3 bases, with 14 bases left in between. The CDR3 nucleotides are TGTGCCAGTAGTGGCGGCCTAGGCATCAATCAGCCCCAGCATTTT. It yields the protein CASSGGLGINQPQHF.

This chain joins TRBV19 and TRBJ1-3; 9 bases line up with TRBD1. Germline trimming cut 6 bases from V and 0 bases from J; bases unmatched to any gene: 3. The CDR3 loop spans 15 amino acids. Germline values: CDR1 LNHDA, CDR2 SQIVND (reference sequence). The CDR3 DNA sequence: TGTGCCAGTAGGGGGACAGGGAGCTCTGGAAACACCATATATTTT. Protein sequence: CASRGTGSSGNTIYF.

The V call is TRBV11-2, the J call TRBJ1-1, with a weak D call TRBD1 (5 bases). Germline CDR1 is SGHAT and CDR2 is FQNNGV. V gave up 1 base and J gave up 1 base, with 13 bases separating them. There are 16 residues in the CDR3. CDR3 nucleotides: TGTGCCAGCAGCTTAGTTGCCGGGCAGGGGAACACTGAAGCTTTCTTT. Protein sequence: CASSLVAGQGNTEAFF.

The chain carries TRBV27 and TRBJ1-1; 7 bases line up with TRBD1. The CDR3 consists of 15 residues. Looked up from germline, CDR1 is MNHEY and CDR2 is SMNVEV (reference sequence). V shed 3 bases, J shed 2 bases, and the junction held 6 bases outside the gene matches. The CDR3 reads CASSFLGTVNTEAFF. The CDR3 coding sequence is TGTGCCAGCAGTTTCTTGGGGACAGTTAACACTGAAGCTTTCTTT.